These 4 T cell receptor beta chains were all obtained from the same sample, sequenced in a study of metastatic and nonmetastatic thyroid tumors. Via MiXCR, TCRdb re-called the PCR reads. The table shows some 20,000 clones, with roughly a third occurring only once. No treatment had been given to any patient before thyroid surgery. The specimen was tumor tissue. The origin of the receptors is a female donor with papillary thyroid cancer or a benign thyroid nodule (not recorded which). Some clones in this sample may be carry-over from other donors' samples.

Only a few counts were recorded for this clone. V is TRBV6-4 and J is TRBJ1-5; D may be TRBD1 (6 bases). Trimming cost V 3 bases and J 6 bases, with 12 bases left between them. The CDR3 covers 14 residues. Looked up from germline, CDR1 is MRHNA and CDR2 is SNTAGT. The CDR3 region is CASSERRGGQPQHF. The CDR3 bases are TGTGCCAGCAGTGAGCGCAGGGGTGGTCAGCCCCAGCATTTT.

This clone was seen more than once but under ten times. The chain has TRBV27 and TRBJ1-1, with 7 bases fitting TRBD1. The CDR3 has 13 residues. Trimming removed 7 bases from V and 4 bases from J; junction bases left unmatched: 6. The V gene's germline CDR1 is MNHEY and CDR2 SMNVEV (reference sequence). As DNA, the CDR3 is TGTGCCAGCAAGAGACAGGGCGGCACTGAAGCTTTCTTT. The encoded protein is CASKRQGGTEAFF.

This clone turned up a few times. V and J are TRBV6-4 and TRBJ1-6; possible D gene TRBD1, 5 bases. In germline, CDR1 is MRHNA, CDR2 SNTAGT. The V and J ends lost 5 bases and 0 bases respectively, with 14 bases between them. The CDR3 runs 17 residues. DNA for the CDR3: TGTGCCAGCAGTCAACCCGCAGGGCGCTCCTATAATTCACCCCTCCACTTT. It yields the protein CASSQPAGRSYNSPLHF.

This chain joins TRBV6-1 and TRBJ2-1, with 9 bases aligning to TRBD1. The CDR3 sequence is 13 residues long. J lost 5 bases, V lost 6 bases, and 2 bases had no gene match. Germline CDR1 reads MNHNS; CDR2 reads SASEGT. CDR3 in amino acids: CASSGQGNNEQFF. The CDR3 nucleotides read TGTGCCAGCAGCGGACAGGGGAACAATGAGCAGTTCTTC.